This T cell receptor beta chain was retrieved from a study of CXCR3-negative and CXCR3-positive naive CD8 T cells. A note on this clonotype: Its antigen is currently unknown.

TRB cDNA libraries were made by UMI-labeled 5' RACE. Each CDR3 protein gets one entry in TCRdb, which reprocessed the 5' RACE reads and gives no DNA. The sample data list about 98,000 distinct CDR3 sequences. Germline values: CDR1 MNHNY, CDR2 SVGAGI (reference sequence). The CDR3 runs to 11 residues. Study observations and caveats: Relative to CXCR3-negative naive cells, CXCR3-positive naive cells had more hydrophobic TRB CDR3s. TRBV-TRBJ usage matched between naive CXCR3-negative and CXCR3-positive cells but not between memory cells. Fresh PBMCs were used in most assays, and CXCR3 expression partially decreased after cryopreservation.

The chain carries TRBV6-6 and TRBJ1-2; TCRdb returns TRBD1, unconfirmable since there is no DNA. The sequenced sample was naive CXCR3+ CD8+ T cells from blood. The subset is: CD45RO-CCR7+CD27+CD95- naive CD8+ T cells expressing CXCR3 (TNR3+). The TCR was taken from a human donor in good health. Some clones in this sample may be carry-over from other donors' samples. The CDR3 region is CASSARGEAAF.